Given below is one T cell receptor beta chain in context. This sample is part of a study of blood T cell repertoires in COVID-19. The overall study: T cells, B-cell-depleted T cells, or PBMCs provided the cDNA or gDNA that served as material.

Trimming cost V 11 bases and J 0 bases, with 14 bases left between them. The CDR3 loop spans 13 amino acids. Germline V gene sequence: CDR1 LNHDA, CDR2 SQIVND (reference sequence). Using immunoSEQ multiplex PCR, the repertoire was profiled, and TCRdb retains in-frame clones only, with some absent. The sample yields fewer than 350,000 clones, around 88% seen once. This receptor was obtained from a man in his forties with acute or convalescent COVID-19. The genes are TRBV19 and TRBJ2-7, with D possibly TRBD1 on 5 matching bases. Sequencing was done on a sample of peripheral blood. Written as DNA, the CDR3 is TGTGCCTCGGCCAGGGAACTCTCCTACGAGCAGTACTTC. Translated, it gives CASARELSYEQYF. Full variable domain (remainder filled in from reference TRBV19 and TRBJ2-7): DGGITQSPKYLFRKEGQNVTLSCEQNLNHDAMYWYRQDPGQGLRLIYYSQIVNDFQKGDIAEGYSVSREKKESFPLTVTSAQKNPTAFYLCASARELSYEQYFGPGTRLTVT.